The 7 T cell receptor beta chains in this list originate from one sample, sequenced in a study of blood T cell repertoires in COVID-19. The repertoire was sequenced with immunoSEQ multiplex PCR; TCRdb's copy has only in-frame clones and lacks some. The repertoire holds hundreds of thousands of clones, with around four fifths as singletons. Sequenced sample: peripheral blood. The receptors here all came from a woman aged 45 to 65 with acute or convalescent COVID-19.

This chain uses TRBV27 with TRBJ2-3; maybe TRBD2 (5 bases). This CDR3 is built from 14 residues. V was shortened by 7 bases and J by 8 bases, with 19 bases between the two germline ends. Germline lookup yields CDR1 MNHEY and CDR2 SMNVEV (reference sequence). CDR3 DNA sequence: TGTGCCAGCAATCTAGGGAGCCGGGAAGGTACGCAGTATTTT. Translated, it gives CASNLGSREGTQYF.

The chain has TRBV7-2 and TRBJ1-6; 8 bases agree with TRBD1. With 3 bases clipped from V and 8 bases from J, the junction kept 9 bases outside the gene matches. From germline, CDR1 is SGHTA and CDR2 FQGNSA. This CDR3 is 16 amino acids long. As DNA, the CDR3 is TGTGCCAGCAGCTTTCGCTACAGGGGGGAGGATTCACCCCTCCACTTT. This encodes CASSFRYRGEDSPLHF.

In its sample, this clone was seen a few times. This CDR3 is CASSLGTGTRPYEQYF. Written as DNA, the CDR3 is TGTGCCAGCAGCTTGGGGACAGGCACGCGCCCCTACGAGCAGTACTTC. The rearrangement links TRBV5-8 to TRBJ2-7; 7 positions match TRBD1. Germline V CDR1 and CDR2: SGHTS, YDEGEE. There are 16 residues in the CDR3. The V gene end was trimmed by 0 bases and the J gene end by 2 bases; junction bases not matched to a gene: 8.

This clone has only one observation. The chain is built from TRBV28 and TRBJ1-1, with D unclear. Trimming took off 4 bases at V and 0 bases at J, with 9 bases between the two ends. In germline, CDR1 is MDHEN, CDR2 SYDVKM. The CDR3 is 14 residues long. The CDR3, as DNA: TGTGCCAGCAGTTCCTGGCACCTGAACACTGAAGCTTTCTTT. It translates to CASSSWHLNTEAFF.

This rearrangement joins TRBV13 to TRBJ2-3; 11 bases map to TRBD2. Trimming cost V 5 bases and J 4 bases; bases outside gene matches: 20. Germline V gene lookup returns CDR1 PRHDT and CDR2 FYEKMQ (reference sequence). The CDR3 has 20 amino acids. CDR3 in amino acids: CASSVRGSSGRVGVSDTQYF. The CDR3 DNA reads as TGTGCCAGCAGCGTCCGAGGAAGTAGCGGGAGGGTTGGTGTTTCAGATACGCAGTATTTT.

The count of this clone is one. The rearrangement joins TRBV4-2 to TRBJ2-5; a possible D gene is TRBD1 (6 bases). The CDR3 totals 16 residues. Germline assignment: CDR1 LGHNA and CDR2 YNFKEQ. Trimming shortened V by 0 bases and J by 7 bases, and 18 bases separated the two germline ends. The CDR3 region has the DNA TGTGCCAGCAGCCAAGAGACAGGCCTACTCCTCCGGACCCAGTACTTC. Amino acids: CASSQETGLLLRTQYF.

This sequence joins TRBV19 and TRBJ1-2; 8 bases align to TRBD1. This CDR3 has 15 amino acids. Germline loops: CDR1 LNHDA, CDR2 SQIVND (reference sequence). Germline trimming cut 6 bases from V and 2 bases from J; bases unmatched to any gene: 8. CDR3 residues: CASSFLTGANYGYTF. The CDR3 DNA sequence: TGTGCCAGTAGCTTTTTGACAGGGGCGAACTATGGCTACACCTTC.